These T cell receptor beta chains were read from a single sample in a study of STAT5B mutations in CD4+ large granular lymphocyte leukemia. TCRdb's copy holds only in-frame clones and misses some; the assay was immunoSEQ multiplex PCR. The sample records around 23,000 clones, 75% to 85% being singletons. Sequencing was carried out using CD4+ T cells from blood buffy coats. Every receptor here comes from a human donor in good health. Each CDR3 is given with its conserved first and last residue. The D gene is left open where the match is weak. Size is omitted from some rows. Given values are once, few, many or a class for expanded clones.

>14|-|TRBV19|TRBJ2-1|-
CASSIGATYNEQFF
TGTGCCAGTAGTATCGGGGCTACCTACAATGAGCAGTTCTTC
>15|-|TRBV29-1|TRBJ2-1|-
CSVAKSGTPIGEQFF
TGCAGCGTTGCAAAGTCTGGGACCCCGATTGGTGAGCAGTTCTTC
>13|-|TRBV11-2|TRBJ2-7|-
CASRRPSAYEQYF
TGTGCCAGCAGGCGGCCTAGCGCCTACGAGCAGTACTTC
>14|-|TRBV11-2|TRBJ1-1|few
CASTPTGARTEAFF
TGTGCCAGCACCCCGACGGGGGCCCGCACTGAAGCTTTCTTT
>14|TRBD1|TRBV6-5|TRBJ2-1|-
CASSTSRQGDEQFF
TGTGCCAGCAGTACCTCCAGACAGGGGGATGAGCAGTTCTTC
>15|-|TRBV2|TRBJ2-2|-
CASSAGSSNTGELFF
TGTGCCAGCAGTGCGGGATCATCTAACACCGGGGAGCTGTTTTTT
>14|TRBD1|TRBV19|TRBJ1-4|-
CASSNRGAGEKLFF
TGTGCCAGTAGTAACAGGGGCGCAGGTGAAAAACTGTTTTTT
>19|TRBD2|TRBV11-2|TRBJ2-1|-
CASSLDMPSGGYTYNEQFF
TGTGCCAGCAGCTTAGATATGCCTAGCGGGGGGTACACCTACAATGAGCAGTTCTTC
>14|-|TRBV6-6|TRBJ1-2|once
CASSYSRRRYGYTF
TGTGCCAGCAGTTACTCGAGGAGGCGCTATGGCTACACCTTC
>17|TRBD2|TRBV18|TRBJ2-1|-
CASSSSPGLAGEVGQFF
TGTGCCAGCTCATCATCGCCGGGACTAGCGGGAGAGGTAGGGCAGTTCTTC
>13|TRBD1|TRBV5-6|TRBJ2-5|once
CASSFRSGTGDDF
TGTGCCAGCAGCTTCCGGAGCGGGACAGGGGACGACTTC
>11|-|TRBV7-8|TRBJ2-1|-
CASTAYNEQFF
TGTGCCAGCACCGCCTACAATGAGCAGTTCTTC
>13|-|TRBV2|TRBJ1-1|few
CASSETRESEAFF
TGTGCCAGCAGTGAAACGAGGGAATCTGAAGCTTTCTTT
>14|-|TRBV7-9|TRBJ1-4|-
CASSLGTYNEKLFF
TGTGCCAGCAGCTTAGGGACCTATAATGAAAAACTGTTTTTT
>15|TRBD2|TRBV7-9|TRBJ2-3|-
CASSSGTSVTDTQYF
TGTGCCAGCAGCTCCGGGACTAGCGTCACAGATACGCAGTATTTT
>12|-|TRBV2|TRBJ1-2|few
CASSDQTYGYTF
TGTGCCAGCAGTGACCAGACCTATGGCTACACCTTC
>13|-|TRBV19|TRBJ1-1|once
CASSIGVNTEAFF
TGTGCCAGTAGTATAGGTGTGAACACTGAAGCTTTCTTT
>17|TRBD1|TRBV25-1|TRBJ1-1|few
CASSALWEQGAITEAFF
TGTGCCAGCAGTGCCCTATGGGAGCAGGGGGCTATCACTGAAGCTTTCTTT
>16|TRBD2|TRBV4-2|TRBJ2-7|-
CASSQQTSGELSEQYF
TGTGCCAGCAGCCAACAGACTAGCGGGGAGCTAAGCGAGCAGTACTTC
>15|-|TRBV5-6|TRBJ2-1|-
CASTSTADPRNEQFF
TGTGCCAGCACCTCGACGGCGGACCCTAGGAATGAGCAGTTCTTC
>13|-|TRBV28|TRBJ2-7|once
CASRGRGFYEQYF
TGTGCCAGCAGGGGACGGGGTTTCTACGAGCAGTACTTC
>12|-|TRBV5-5|TRBJ1-4|-
CASSLAGGKLFF
TGTGCCAGCAGCTTAGCAGGTGGAAAACTGTTTTTT
>14|-|TRBV2|TRBJ1-3|-
CASSDPRAGNTIYF
TGTGCCAGCAGTGACCCCAGGGCTGGAAACACCATATATTTT
>13|TRBD1|TRBV19|TRBJ2-3|-
CASSPTGADTQYF
TGTGCCAGTAGTCCGACAGGGGCTGATACGCAGTATTTT
>15|-|TRBV9|TRBJ1-2|-
CASSAHLGGAYGYTF
TGTGCCAGCAGCGCCCATCTAGGTGGGGCGTATGGCTACACCTTC
>15|-|TRBV2|TRBJ1-5|few
CASIGREHSNQPQHF
TGTGCCAGCATTGGTCGAGAGCATAGCAATCAGCCCCAGCATTTT